This TCR beta chain was recovered during a study of blood T cell repertoires in COVID-19. Study context: Sites in the United States, Italy and Spain provided acute and convalescent COVID-19 samples. PBMCs, B-cell-depleted T cells, or T cells were the source of the cDNA or gDNA that made up the material.

Per the original data handling: Estimation of nucleated cell counts was performed using reference gene primer amplification. Profiled with immunoSEQ multiplex PCR; TCRdb holds only in-frame clones, not every one. From that table come the V and J calls and clone size; the DNA was used to work out D and trimming. The sample has about 140,000 clones, around 84% seen once. About this clone: Other DNA sequences in the sample encode the same CDR3.

Sequencing was carried out using peripheral blood. This receptor was obtained from a woman between 45 and 60 years old with acute or convalescent COVID-19.

Here the CDR3 DNA reads TGTGCCAGCAGTGAAGGGACAGCTAGCAATCAGCCCCAGCATTTT. Translation gives CASSEGTASNQPQHF. V is TRBV6-1 and J is TRBJ1-5; TRBD1 is a possible D gene (6 bases). CDR3 length: 15 amino acids. Germline V gene sequence: CDR1 MNHNS, CDR2 SASEGT. V was cut by 1 base and J by 0 bases, with 7 bases left in between.